This T cell receptor beta chain was obtained from a study of blood T cell repertoires in COVID-19. As for the study in general: The United States, Italy and Spain supplied acute and convalescent COVID-19 samples.

Profiling relied on immunoSEQ multiplex PCR, and the TCRdb table lists in-frame clones only, not all of them. The table lists fewer than 650,000 clones, roughly nine tenths of them singletons. The source material was peripheral blood. This clonotype originated in a woman between 50 and 59 years old with COVID-19, enrolled during active disease.

CDR3 DNA sequence: TGTGCCAGCAGTTGGGACTTATACTCCTACGAGCAGTACTTC. Translating it yields CASSWDLYSYEQYF. The rearrangement links TRBV5-5 to TRBJ2-7; TRBD2 is a possible D gene (6 bases). V lost 5 bases to trimming and J lost 0 bases, with 12 bases between them. This CDR3 region has 14 residues. The V gene's germline CDR1 is SGHKS and CDR2 YYEKEE (reference sequence).